Listed below are T cell receptor beta chains from one sample, sequenced in a study of control samples from healthy donors and cancer patients. Some clones are missing from TCRdb's copy, which holds only in-frame ones; the method was immunoSEQ multiplex PCR. This table has some 67,000 clones, roughly 86% appearing once. Sequencing was carried out using PBMCs. Source of these receptors: a woman aged 50 to 65 with head and neck cancer. CDR3s include the opening cysteine and the closing phenylalanine or tryptophan. The order of the fields is V gene, J gene, D gene, clone size, CDR3 DNA, CDR3 protein. A D gene is named only where the DNA matches it firmly. Only some rows state a clone size, as once, few, many or a class for expanded clones.

V gene: TRBV5-1; J gene: TRBJ2-1; D gene: TRBD2; clone size: -; CDR3 DNA: TGCGCCAGCAGCCCAGGACTAGCTATTGTGAATGAGCAGTTCTTC; CDR3 protein: CASSPGLAIVNEQFF
V gene: TRBV19; J gene: TRBJ2-7; D gene: -; clone size: -; CDR3 DNA: TGTGCCAGTGCCGGGCGGGGACCTCGGTCCGAGCAGTACTTC; CDR3 protein: CASAGRGPRSEQYF
V gene: TRBV7-2; J gene: TRBJ1-2; D gene: TRBD1; clone size: once; CDR3 DNA: TGTGCCAGCAGCTCGCGTGACAGGGGGTACTATGGCTACACCTTC; CDR3 protein: CASSSRDRGYYGYTF
V gene: TRBV5-1; J gene: TRBJ2-2; D gene: TRBD1; clone size: -; CDR3 DNA: TGCGCCAGCAGCTCGAGACAGGGATCCGGGGAGCTGTTTTTT; CDR3 protein: CASSSRQGSGELFF
V gene: TRBV27; J gene: TRBJ2-7; D gene: -; clone size: once; CDR3 DNA: TGTGCCAGCTCCCTTACGCGCCACGAGCAGTACTTC; CDR3 protein: CASSLTRHEQYF
V gene: TRBV28; J gene: TRBJ1-4; D gene: TRBD1; clone size: -; CDR3 DNA: TGTGCCAGCAGTTTGCGGACAGGGCCTAATGAAAAACTGTTTTTT; CDR3 protein: CASSLRTGPNEKLFF
V gene: TRBV7-2; J gene: TRBJ1-3; D gene: -; clone size: -; CDR3 DNA: TGTGCCAGCAGCTTAGGGGTCAGGAACTCTGGAAACACCATATATTTT; CDR3 protein: CASSLGVRNSGNTIYF
V gene: TRBV19; J gene: TRBJ2-2; D gene: TRBD2; clone size: -; CDR3 DNA: TGTGCCAGTAGTCCGGGGGGACTAAACACCGGGGAGCTGTTTTTT; CDR3 protein: CASSPGGLNTGELFF
V gene: TRBV27; J gene: TRBJ2-7; D gene: TRBD1; clone size: -; CDR3 DNA: TGTGCCAGCAGTTTACGGACAGGGGGCTCTGGCGAGCAGTACTTC; CDR3 protein: CASSLRTGGSGEQYF
V gene: TRBV5-1; J gene: TRBJ2-5; D gene: TRBD2; clone size: -; CDR3 DNA: TGCGCCAGCAGCCAGAGCGGGGGGCCCCAAGAGACCCAGTACTTC; CDR3 protein: CASSQSGGPQETQYF
V gene: TRBV7-9; J gene: TRBJ1-6; D gene: -; clone size: -; CDR3 DNA: TGTGCCAGCAGCCCCAGTGGTGGGTATGGGAATTCACCCCTCCACTTT; CDR3 protein: CASSPSGGYGNSPLHF